Here is one TCR beta chain with its context. Its antigen is as yet unknown. At one boundary the junction diverges from the germline segment, which might be a read error. Germline CDR1 DFQATT, CDR2 SNEGSKA (reference sequence). The CDR3 consists of 13 residues. Via MiXCR, TCRdb re-called the 5' RACE reads, giving one row per CDR3 protein. The sample shows roughly 250,000 distinct CDR3 sequences, 11% to 15% of them seen only once. The sample originates from a study of identical twins. General study results and limits: Conclusions relied on cross-sectional statistical analysis, not following the same donors. Carriage of fewer insertions was seen in abundant cord blood beta clonotypes, whereas memory repertoires showed none. A partial confounding effect on zero-insertion analyses could come from invariant MAIT and iNKT cells. Compared with models, monozygotic twins showed more out-of-frame TCR alpha sharing.

V is TRBV20-1 and J is TRBJ2-5, with D possibly matching TRBD2 (5 bases). Sequences were obtained from memory (CD45RO+) T cells sorted from blood. The receptor was derived from a young woman in good health. Here the CDR3 reads CSARGTFQETQHF. The CDR3 nucleotides are TGCAGTGCTAGAGGGACTTTCCAAGAGACCCAGCACTTC.